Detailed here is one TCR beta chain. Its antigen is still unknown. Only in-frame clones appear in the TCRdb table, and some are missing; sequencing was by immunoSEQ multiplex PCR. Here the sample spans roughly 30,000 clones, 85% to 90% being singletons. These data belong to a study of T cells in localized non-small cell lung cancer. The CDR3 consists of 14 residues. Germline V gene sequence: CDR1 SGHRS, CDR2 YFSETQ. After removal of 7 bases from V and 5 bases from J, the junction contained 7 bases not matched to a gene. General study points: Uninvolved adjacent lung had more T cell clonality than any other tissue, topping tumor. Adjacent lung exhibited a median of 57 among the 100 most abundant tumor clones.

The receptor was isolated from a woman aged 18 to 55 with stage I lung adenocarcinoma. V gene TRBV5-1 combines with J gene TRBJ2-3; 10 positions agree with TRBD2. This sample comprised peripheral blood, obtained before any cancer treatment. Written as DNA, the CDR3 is TGCGCCAGCGAGTTAGCGGGAGGAGGAGATACGCAGTATTTT. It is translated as CASELAGGGDTQYF.